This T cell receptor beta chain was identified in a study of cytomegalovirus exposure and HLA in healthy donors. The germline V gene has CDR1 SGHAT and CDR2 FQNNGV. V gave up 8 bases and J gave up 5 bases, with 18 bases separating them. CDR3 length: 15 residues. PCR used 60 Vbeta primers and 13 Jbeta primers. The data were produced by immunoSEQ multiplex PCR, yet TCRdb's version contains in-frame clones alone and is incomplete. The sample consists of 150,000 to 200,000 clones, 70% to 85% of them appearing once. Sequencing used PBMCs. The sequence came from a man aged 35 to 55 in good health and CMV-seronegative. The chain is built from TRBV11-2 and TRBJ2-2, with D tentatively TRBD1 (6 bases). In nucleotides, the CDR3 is TGTGCCAGCTCAAATAACAGGGAAAGGACCGGGGAGCTGTTTTTT. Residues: CASSNNRERTGELFF.